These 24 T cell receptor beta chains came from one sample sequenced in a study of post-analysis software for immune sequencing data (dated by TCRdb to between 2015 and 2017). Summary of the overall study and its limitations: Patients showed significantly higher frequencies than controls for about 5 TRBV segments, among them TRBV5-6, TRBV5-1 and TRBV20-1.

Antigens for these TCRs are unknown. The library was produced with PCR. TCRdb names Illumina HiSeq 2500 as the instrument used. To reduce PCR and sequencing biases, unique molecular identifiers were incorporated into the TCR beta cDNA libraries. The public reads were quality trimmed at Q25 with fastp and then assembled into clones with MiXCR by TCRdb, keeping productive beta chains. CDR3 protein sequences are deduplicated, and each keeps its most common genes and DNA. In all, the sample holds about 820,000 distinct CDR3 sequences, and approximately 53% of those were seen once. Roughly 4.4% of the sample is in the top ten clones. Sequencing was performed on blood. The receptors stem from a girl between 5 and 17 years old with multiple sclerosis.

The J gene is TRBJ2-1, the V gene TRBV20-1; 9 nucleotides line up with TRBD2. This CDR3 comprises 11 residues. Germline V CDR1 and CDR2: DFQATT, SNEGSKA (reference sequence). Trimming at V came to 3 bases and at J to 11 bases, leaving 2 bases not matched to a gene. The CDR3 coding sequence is TGCAGTGCTAGCCCTAGCGGGAAGCAGTTCTTC. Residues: CSASPSGKQFF.

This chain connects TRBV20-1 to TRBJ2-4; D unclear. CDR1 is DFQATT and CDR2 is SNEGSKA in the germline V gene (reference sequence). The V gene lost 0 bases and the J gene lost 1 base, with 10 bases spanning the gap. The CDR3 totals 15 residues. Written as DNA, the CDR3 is TGCAGTGCTAGAGATATGGGTGGGGCCAAAAACATTCAGTACTTC. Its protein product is CSARDMGGAKNIQYF.

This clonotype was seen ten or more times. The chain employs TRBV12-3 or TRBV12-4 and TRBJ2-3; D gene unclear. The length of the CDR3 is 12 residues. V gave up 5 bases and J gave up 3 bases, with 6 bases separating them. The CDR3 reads CASSPVTDTQYF. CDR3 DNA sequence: TGTGCCAGCAGTCCAGTTACAGATACGCAGTATTTT.

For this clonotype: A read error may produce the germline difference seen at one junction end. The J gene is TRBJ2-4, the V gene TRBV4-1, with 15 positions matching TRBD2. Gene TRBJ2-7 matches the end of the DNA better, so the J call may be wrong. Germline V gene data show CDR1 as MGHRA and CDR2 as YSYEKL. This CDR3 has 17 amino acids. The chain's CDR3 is CANSQDRTSGRVYEQYF. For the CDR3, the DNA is TGCGCCAACAGCCAAGATCGGACTAGCGGGAGGGTCTACGAGCAGTACTTC.

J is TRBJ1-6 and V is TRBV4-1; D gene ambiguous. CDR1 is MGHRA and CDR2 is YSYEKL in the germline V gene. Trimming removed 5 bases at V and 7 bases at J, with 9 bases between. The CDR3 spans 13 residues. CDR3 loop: CASSKEGNSPLHF. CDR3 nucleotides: TGCGCCAGCAGCAAGGAGGGAAATTCACCCCTCCACTTT.

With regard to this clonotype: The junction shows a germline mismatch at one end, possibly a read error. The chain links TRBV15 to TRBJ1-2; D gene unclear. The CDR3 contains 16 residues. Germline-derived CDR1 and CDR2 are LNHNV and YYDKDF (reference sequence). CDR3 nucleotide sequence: TGTGCCGCCAGCAGAGATTTCGTCGCGGGGAACTATGGCTACACCTTC. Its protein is CAASRDFVAGNYGYTF.

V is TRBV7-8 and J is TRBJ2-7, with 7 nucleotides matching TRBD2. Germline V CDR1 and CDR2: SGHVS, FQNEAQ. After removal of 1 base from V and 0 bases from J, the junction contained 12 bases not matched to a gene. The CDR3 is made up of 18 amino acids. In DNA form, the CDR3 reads TGTGCCAGCAGCTTAGTAGGAACTTGGCGGGGGAGCTCCTACGAGCAGTACTTC. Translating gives CASSLVGTWRGSSYEQYF. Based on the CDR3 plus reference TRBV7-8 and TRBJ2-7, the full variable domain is GAGVSQSPRYKVAKRGQDVALRCDPISGHVSLFWYQQALGQGPEFLTYFQNEAQLDKSGLPSDRFFAERPEGSVSTLKIQRTQQEDSAVYLCASSLVGTWRGSSYEQYFGPGTRLTVT.

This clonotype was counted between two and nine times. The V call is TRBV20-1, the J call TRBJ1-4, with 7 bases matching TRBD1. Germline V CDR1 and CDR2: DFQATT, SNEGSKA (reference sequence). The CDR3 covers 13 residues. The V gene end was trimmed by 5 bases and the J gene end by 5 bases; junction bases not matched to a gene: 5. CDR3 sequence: CSAVDRQNEKLFF. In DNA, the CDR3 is TGCAGTGCTGTGGACAGGCAAAATGAAAAACTGTTTTTT.

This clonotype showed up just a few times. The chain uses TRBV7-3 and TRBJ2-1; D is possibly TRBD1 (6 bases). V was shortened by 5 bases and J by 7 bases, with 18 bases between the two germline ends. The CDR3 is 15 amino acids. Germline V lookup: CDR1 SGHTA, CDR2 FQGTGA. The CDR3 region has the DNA TGTGCCAGCAGCCCAACGGGACAAACTACAAATGAGCAGTTCTTC. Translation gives CASSPTGQTTNEQFF. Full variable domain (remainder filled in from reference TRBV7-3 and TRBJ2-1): GAGVSQTPSNKVTEKGKYVELRCDPISGHTALYWYRQSLGQGPEFLIYFQGTGAADDSGLPNDRFFAVRPEGSVSTLKIQRTERGDSAVYLCASSPTGQTTNEQFFGPGTRLTVL.

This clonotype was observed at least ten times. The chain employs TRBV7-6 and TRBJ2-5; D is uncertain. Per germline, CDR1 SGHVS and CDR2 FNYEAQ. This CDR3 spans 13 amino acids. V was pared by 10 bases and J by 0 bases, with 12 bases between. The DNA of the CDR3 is TGTGCCACCCGTCGGCGGAACCAAGAGACCCAGTACTTC. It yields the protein CATRRRNQETQYF.

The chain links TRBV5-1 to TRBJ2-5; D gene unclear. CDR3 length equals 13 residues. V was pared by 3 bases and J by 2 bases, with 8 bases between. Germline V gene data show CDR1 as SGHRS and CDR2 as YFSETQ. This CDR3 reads CASSWAKQETQYF. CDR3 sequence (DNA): TGCGCCAGCAGCTGGGCAAAACAAGAGACCCAGTACTTC.

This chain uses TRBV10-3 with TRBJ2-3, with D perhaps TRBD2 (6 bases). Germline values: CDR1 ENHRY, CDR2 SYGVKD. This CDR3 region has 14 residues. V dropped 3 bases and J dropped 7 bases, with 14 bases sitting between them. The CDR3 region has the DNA TGTGCCATCAGTGAAGGCGGGGAAATCCATACGCAGTATTTT. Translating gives CAISEGGEIHTQYF.

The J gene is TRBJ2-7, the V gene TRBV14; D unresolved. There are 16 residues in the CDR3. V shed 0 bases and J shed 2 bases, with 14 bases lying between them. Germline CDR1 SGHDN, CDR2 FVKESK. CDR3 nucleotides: TGTGCCAGCAGCCAAGAAGTCGGCGGATGGGCCTACGAGCAGTACTTC. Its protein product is CASSQEVGGWAYEQYF.

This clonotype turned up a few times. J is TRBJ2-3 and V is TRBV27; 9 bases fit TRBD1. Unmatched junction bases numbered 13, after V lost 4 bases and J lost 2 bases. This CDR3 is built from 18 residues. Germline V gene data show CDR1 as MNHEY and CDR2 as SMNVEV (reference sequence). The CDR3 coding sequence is TGTGCCAGCAGTTCTTACACAGGGGGCTCAGCGGACACAGATACGCAGTATTTT. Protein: CASSSYTGGSADTDTQYF.

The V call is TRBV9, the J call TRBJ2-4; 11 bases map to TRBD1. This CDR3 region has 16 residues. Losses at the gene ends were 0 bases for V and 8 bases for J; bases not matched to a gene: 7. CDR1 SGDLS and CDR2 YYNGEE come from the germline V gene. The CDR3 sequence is CASSVGDGQGAYIQYF. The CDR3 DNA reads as TGTGCCAGCAGCGTAGGGGATGGACAGGGGGCCTACATTCAGTACTTC. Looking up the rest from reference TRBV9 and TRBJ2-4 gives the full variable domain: DSGVTQTPKHLITATGQRVTLRCSPRSGDLSVYWYQQSLDQGLQFLIQYYNGEERAKGNILERFSAQQFPDLHSELNLSSLELGDSALYFCASSVGDGQGAYIQYFGAGTRLSVL.

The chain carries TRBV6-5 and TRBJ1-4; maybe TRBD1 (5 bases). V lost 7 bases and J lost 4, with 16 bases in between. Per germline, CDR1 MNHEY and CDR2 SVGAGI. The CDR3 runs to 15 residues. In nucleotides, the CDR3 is TGTGCCAGCAAACTCGTAGGGGCTTTTAATGAAAAACTGTTTTTT. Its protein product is CASKLVGAFNEKLFF.

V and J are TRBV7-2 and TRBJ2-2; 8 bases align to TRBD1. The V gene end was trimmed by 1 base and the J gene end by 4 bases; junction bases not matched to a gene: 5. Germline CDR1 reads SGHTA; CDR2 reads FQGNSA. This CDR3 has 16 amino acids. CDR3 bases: TGTGCCAGCAGCTTAGTTCAGGGGGCGGTCACCGGGGAGCTGTTTTTT. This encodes CASSLVQGAVTGELFF.

CDR3 protein: CASSFAGGRSAVRGYTF. The CDR3 DNA follows: TGTGCCAGCAGCTTCGCCGGGGGACGCTCAGCGGTCCGAGGCTACACCTTC. This sequence joins TRBV11-2 and TRBJ1-2, with D possibly being TRBD1 (5 bases). V was clipped by 3 bases and J by 8 bases, with 25 bases between them. Germline V gene lookup returns CDR1 SGHAT and CDR2 FQNNGV. The CDR3 length is 17 residues.

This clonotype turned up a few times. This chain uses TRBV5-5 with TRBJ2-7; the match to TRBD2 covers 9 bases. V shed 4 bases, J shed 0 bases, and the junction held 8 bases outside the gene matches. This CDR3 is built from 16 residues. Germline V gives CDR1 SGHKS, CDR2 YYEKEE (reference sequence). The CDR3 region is CASSTLSGRPSYEQYF. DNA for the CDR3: TGTGCCAGCAGCACCCTCAGCGGGAGGCCCTCCTACGAGCAGTACTTC. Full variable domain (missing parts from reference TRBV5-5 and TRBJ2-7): DAGVTQSPTHLIKTRGQQVTLRCSPISGHKSVSWYQQVLGQGPQFIFQYYEKEERGRGNFPDRFSARQFPNYSSELNVNALLLGDSALYLCASSTLSGRPSYEQYFGPGTRLTVT.

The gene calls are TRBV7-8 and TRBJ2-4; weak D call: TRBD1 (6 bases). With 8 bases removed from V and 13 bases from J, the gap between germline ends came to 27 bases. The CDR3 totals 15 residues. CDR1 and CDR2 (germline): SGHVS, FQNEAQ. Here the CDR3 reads CASGRGGEGRTGQYF. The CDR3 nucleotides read TGTGCCAGCGGGCGAGGGGGTGAGGGAAGAACAGGGCAGTACTTC.

For the CDR3, the DNA is TGCGCCAGCAGCTTGTCTAGGGGCGGGAGGGCCTACGAGCAGTACTTC. Protein product: CASSLSRGGRAYEQYF. The chain employs TRBV5-1 and TRBJ2-7, with 9 bases matching TRBD2. V shed 1 base and J 2 bases; nucleotides not matched to a gene: 7. The germline gives CDR1 SGHRS, CDR2 YFSETQ. This CDR3 spans 16 amino acids.

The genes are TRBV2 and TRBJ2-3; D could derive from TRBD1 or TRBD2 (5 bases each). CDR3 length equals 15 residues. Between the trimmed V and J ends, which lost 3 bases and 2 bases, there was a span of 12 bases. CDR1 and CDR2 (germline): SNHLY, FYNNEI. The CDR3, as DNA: TGTGCCAGCAGTGATCGAGGGGTTTACACAGATACGCAGTATTTT. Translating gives CASSDRGVYTDTQYF.

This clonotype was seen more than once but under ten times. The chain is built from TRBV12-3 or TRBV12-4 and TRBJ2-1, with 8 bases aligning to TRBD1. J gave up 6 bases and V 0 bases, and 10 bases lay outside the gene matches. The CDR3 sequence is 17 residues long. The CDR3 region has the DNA TGTGCCAGCAGTTTAGCGCCCGGACAGGGAAGGGGCAATGAGCAGTTCTTC. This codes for CASSLAPGQGRGNEQFF.

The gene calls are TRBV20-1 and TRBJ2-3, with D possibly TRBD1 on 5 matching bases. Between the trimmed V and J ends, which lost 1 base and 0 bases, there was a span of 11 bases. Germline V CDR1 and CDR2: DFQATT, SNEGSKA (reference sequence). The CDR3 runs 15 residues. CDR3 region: CSARATSGSTDTQYF. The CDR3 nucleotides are TGCAGTGCTAGAGCCACTTCAGGGAGCACAGATACGCAGTATTTT.